This is a list of T cell receptor beta chains from one sample in a study of metastatic and nonmetastatic thyroid tumors. Through MiXCR, TCRdb re-clonotyped the PCR reads. The sample records roughly 46,000 clones, about 25% being singletons. The sequencing input was blood. The receptors stem from a male donor with papillary thyroid cancer or a benign thyroid nodule (not recorded which). Some clones in this sample may be carry-over from other donors' samples. Both conserved end residues are trimmed from each CDR3. D genes are given only for firm matches. A row's size may be missing; if present it is once, few, many or a size class.

>NA|NA|TRBV29-1|TRBJ2-7
SLDESGSYEQY
>NA|many|TRBV5-1|TRBJ2-1
ASSLGQYNEQF
>NA|NA|TRBV2|TRBJ2-7
ASSWTGREVGEQY
>TRBD1|many|TRBV19|TRBJ1-2
ASSIAQQGAGGYT
>NA|few|TRBV2|TRBJ1-3
ASSVTPLAGNTIY
>NA|few|TRBV27|TRBJ1-2
ASSLSDLYGVVGYT
>NA|medium-sized|TRBV28|TRBJ2-7
ASSPRTTWGQY
>NA|NA|TRBV27|TRBJ2-7
ASSWDASYEQY
>TRBD2|many|TRBV7-8|TRBJ2-5
ASSQGRLAGGSGETQY
>TRBD2|once|TRBV11-2|TRBJ2-1
ASSSRLAGERNEQF
>TRBD1|few|TRBV7-2|TRBJ2-7
ASRGTAYEQY
>TRBD1|few|TRBV7-2|TRBJ2-7
ASSPTGSPYEQY
>TRBD2|many|TRBV20-1|TRBJ2-5
SARTAGLAGGTGQETQY
>TRBD1|many|TRBV28|TRBJ2-7
ASRPANRGVTYEQY
>NA|NA|TRBV29-1|TRBJ2-1
SLGRAPFYNEQF
>NA|many|TRBV6-2/TRBV6-3|TRBJ1-1
ASSYRGFSEAF
>TRBD1|many|TRBV5-4|TRBJ1-2
ASSRLQGAEGNGYT
>NA|few|TRBV6-6|TRBJ2-1
ASSYADNEQF
>NA|many|TRBV20-1|TRBJ1-3
SARDSYGGNTIY
>NA|many|TRBV9|TRBJ2-5
ASSVDLGGIETQY
>TRBD1|many|TRBV4-1|TRBJ1-2
ASSQADRGSYGYT
>NA|many|TRBV18|TRBJ2-4
ASSLYRAGVGIQY
>NA|few|TRBV6-1|TRBJ1-5
ASKVQGGNQPQH
>NA|many|TRBV19|TRBJ1-5
ASSNLGSSVSNQPQH
>TRBD2|NA|TRBV4-1|TRBJ2-7
ASSQEGTSGSWEQY
>TRBD1|few|TRBV10-2|TRBJ2-7
ASRRGQGVYEQY
>NA|many|TRBV2|TRBJ1-5
ASSAQGYSNQPQH
>TRBD1|NA|TRBV10-3|TRBJ1-2
AISGQGEYGYT
>TRBD1|NA|TRBV20-1|TRBJ2-7
SARYRGNEQY
>TRBD2|many|TRBV28|TRBJ2-7
ASSEAGGISYEQY